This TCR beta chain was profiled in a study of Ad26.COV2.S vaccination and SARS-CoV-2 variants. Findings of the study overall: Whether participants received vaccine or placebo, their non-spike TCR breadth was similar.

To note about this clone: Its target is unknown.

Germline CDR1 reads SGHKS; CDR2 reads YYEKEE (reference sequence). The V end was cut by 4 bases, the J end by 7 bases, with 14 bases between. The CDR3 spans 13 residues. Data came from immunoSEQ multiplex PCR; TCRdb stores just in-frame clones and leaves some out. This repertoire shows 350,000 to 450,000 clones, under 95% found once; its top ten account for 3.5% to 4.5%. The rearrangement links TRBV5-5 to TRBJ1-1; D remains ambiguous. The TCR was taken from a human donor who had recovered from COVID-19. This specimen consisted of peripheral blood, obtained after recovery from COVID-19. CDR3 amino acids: CASSPWRGGEAFF. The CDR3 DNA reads TGTGCCAGCAGCCCTTGGCGCGGCGGTGAAGCTTTCTTT.